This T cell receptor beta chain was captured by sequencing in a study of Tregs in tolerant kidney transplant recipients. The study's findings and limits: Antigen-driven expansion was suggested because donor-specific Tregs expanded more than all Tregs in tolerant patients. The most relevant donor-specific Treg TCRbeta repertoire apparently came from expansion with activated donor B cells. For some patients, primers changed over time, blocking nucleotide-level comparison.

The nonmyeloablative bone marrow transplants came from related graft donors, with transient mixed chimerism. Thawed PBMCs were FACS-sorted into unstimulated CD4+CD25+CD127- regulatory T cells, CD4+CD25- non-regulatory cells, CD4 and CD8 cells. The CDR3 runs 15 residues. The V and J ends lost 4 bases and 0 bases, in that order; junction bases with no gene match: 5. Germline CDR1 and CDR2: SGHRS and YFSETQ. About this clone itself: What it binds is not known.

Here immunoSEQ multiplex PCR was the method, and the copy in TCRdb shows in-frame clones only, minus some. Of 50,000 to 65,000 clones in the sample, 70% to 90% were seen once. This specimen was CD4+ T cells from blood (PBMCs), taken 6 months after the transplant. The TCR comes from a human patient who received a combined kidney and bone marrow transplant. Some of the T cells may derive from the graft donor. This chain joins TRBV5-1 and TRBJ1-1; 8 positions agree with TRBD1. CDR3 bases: TGCGCCAGCAGCGGACAGGGTGGGATGAACACTGAAGCTTTCTTT. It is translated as CASSGQGGMNTEAFF. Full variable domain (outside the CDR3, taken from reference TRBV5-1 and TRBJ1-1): KAGVTQTPRYLIKTRGQQVTLSCSPISGHRSVSWYQQTPGQGLQFLFEYFSETQRNKGNFPGRFSGRQFSNSRSEMNVSTLELGDSALYLCASSGQGGMNTEAFFGQGTRLTVV.